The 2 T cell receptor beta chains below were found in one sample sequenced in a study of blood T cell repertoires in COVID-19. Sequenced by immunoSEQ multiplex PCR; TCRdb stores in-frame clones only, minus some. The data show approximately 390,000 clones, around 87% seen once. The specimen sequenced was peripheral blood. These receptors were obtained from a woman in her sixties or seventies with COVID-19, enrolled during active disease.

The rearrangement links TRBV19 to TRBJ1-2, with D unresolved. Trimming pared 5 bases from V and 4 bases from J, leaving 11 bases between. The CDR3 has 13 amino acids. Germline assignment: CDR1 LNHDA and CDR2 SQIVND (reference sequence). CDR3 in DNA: TGTGCCAGTAGTGACCTAGGTAGCTATGGCTACACCTTC. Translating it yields CASSDLGSYGYTF.

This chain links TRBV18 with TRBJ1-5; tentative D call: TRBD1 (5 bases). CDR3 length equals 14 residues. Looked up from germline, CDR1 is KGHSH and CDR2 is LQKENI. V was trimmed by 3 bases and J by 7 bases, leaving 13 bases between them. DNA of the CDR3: TGTGCCAGCTCACCGGGCAGGGCTGGACAGCCCCAGCATTTT. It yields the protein CASSPGRAGQPQHF.